Presented here are 31 T cell receptor beta chains from one specimen sequenced in a study of cytomegalovirus exposure and HLA in healthy donors. Primers included in the PCR were 60 Vbeta and 13 Jbeta primers. Method: immunoSEQ multiplex PCR; TCRdb's copy keeps in-frame clones and lacks some. The repertoire holds about 79,000 clones, with just over 70% as singletons. Sequencing input: PBMCs. These receptors all come from a man aged 55 to 70 in good health and CMV-seronegative.

A note on this clone: The junction shows a germline mismatch at one end, possibly a read error. The chain couples TRBV2 to TRBJ2-7, with TRBD2 matching over 8 bases. This CDR3 is built from 14 residues. CDR1 and CDR2 (germline): SNHLY, FYNNEI. CDR3 nucleotides: TGTGCCAGCATGCTCGGGGGGGCCTCCTTCGAGCAGTACTTC. As protein: CASMLGGASFEQYF.

The chain is built from TRBV28 and TRBJ2-7, with 8 bases fitting TRBD2. Per the germline V gene, CDR1 is MDHEN and CDR2 is SYDVKM. This CDR3 spans 15 amino acids. After removal of 5 bases from V and 4 bases from J, the junction contained 10 bases not matched to a gene. The CDR3 nucleotides read TGTGCCAGCAGTCCCGGGGGTAGCGGGACTTACGAGCAGTACTTC. It is translated as CASSPGGSGTYEQYF.

This clone was recorded a few times. This chain joins TRBV6-1 and TRBJ2-7; TRBD2 matches at 8 bases. V lost 1 base, J lost 5 bases, and 7 bases stayed unmatched. There are 15 residues in the CDR3. From germline, CDR1 is MNHNS and CDR2 SASEGT. CDR3 sequence (DNA): TGTGCCAGCAGTGAAGGGGCGAGCGGGAGCGACGAGCAGTACTTC. The encoded protein is CASSEGASGSDEQYF.

This clone has more than one count but fewer than ten. The rearrangement links TRBV6-6 to TRBJ1-4, with 9 positions matching TRBD1. The CDR3 extends over 15 amino acids. The germline V gene encodes CDR1 MNHNY and CDR2 SVGAGI (reference sequence). V was pared by 5 bases and J by 8 bases, with 9 bases of the junction left unmatched. CDR3 amino acids: CASSKYLGQGEKLFF. The CDR3 nucleotides read TGTGCCAGCAGTAAATATTTGGGACAGGGAGAAAAACTGTTTTTT.

The rearrangement links TRBV5-1 to TRBJ2-7; D call uncertain. In germline, CDR1 is SGHRS, CDR2 YFSETQ. CDR3 length: 15 residues. The V end was cut by 0 bases, the J end by 2 bases, with 12 bases between. For the CDR3, the DNA is TGCGCCAGCAGCTTGGCGGTTGGTAACGCCTACGAGCAGTACTTC. It is translated as CASSLAVGNAYEQYF.

This chain uses TRBV2 with TRBJ2-7; TRBD1 might be the D (5 bases). Germline V CDR1 and CDR2: SNHLY, FYNNEI. Trimming left V 1 base short and J 4 bases short, with 14 bases between. This CDR3 region has 15 residues. For the CDR3, the DNA is TGTGCCAGCAGTGAAGGAAGGACATTGAATTACGAGCAGTACTTC. Protein: CASSEGRTLNYEQYF.

The chain links TRBV19 to TRBJ1-4, with TRBD1 matching over 8 bases. CDR3 length equals 15 residues. Germline CDR1 and CDR2: LNHDA and SQIVND (reference sequence). Trimming cost V 8 bases and J 13 bases; bases outside gene matches: 18. This CDR3 is CASAPSTGELGGLFF. For the CDR3, the DNA is TGTGCCAGTGCGCCTTCGACAGGGGAATTGGGAGGACTGTTTTTT. Supplemented by reference TRBV19 and TRBJ1-4, the full variable domain reads DGGITQSPKYLFRKEGQNVTLSCEQNLNHDAMYWYRQDPGQGLRLIYYSQIVNDFQKGDIAEGYSVSREKKESFPLTVTSAQKNPTAFYLCASAPSTGELGGLFFGSGTQLSVL.

The chain is built from TRBV29-1 and TRBJ1-1; D is possibly TRBD1 (5 bases). CDR3 length: 17 amino acids. CDR1 and CDR2 from the germline V gene are SQVTM and ANQGSEA. Trimming shortened V by 4 bases and J by 5 bases, and 26 bases separated the two germline ends. The CDR3 sequence: CSVGGRVGDLGLTEAFF. The CDR3, as DNA: TGCAGCGTTGGGGGCAGGGTTGGAGATTTAGGTTTGACTGAAGCTTTCTTT.

The chain carries TRBV5-1 and TRBJ2-5; 12 bases line up with TRBD1. The DNA end is more similar to TRBJ2-7, so the J call may be wrong. The length of the CDR3 is 14 residues. Germline CDR1 is SGHRS and CDR2 is YFSETQ. CDR3 DNA sequence: TGCGCCAGCAGCTACGGGACAGGGGGCGACGAGCAGTACTTC. Translation gives CASSYGTGGDEQYF.

The chain uses TRBV7-8 and TRBJ1-5; D is perhaps TRBD1 (6 bases). CDR3 size: 16 residues. Germline assignment: CDR1 SGHVS and CDR2 FQNEAQ. Trimming stripped 1 base from V and 0 bases from J, with 10 bases between. The DNA of the CDR3 is TGTGCCAGCAGCTTAGAGTCAGGGGCTAGCAATCAGCCCCAGCATTTT. Its protein product is CASSLESGASNQPQHF.

The chain uses TRBV14 and TRBJ2-1; D not resolved. The CDR3 loop spans 15 amino acids. Germline V gene data show CDR1 as SGHDN and CDR2 as FVKESK. The V end was cut by 4 bases, the J end by 0 bases, with 10 bases between. The CDR3: CASSRDRNSYNEQFF. CDR3 in DNA: TGTGCCAGCAGCCGAGACCGTAACTCCTACAATGAGCAGTTCTTC.

This chain joins TRBV15 and TRBJ2-1, with 8 bases lining up with TRBD2. Germline CDR1 reads LNHNV; CDR2 reads YYDKDF (reference sequence). The CDR3 sequence is 16 residues long. After removal of 1 base from V and 8 bases from J, the junction contained 10 bases not matched to a gene. CDR3 DNA sequence: TGTGCCACCAGCAGAGCTGCGACTAGCGTTACCGATGAGCAGTTCTTC. This gives the protein CATSRAATSVTDEQFF.

The chain uses TRBV19 and TRBJ2-7, with a possible D match to TRBD1 (6 bases). The CDR3 loop spans 15 amino acids. Trimming took 6 bases from V and 1 from J, leaving 16 bases between them. The germline V gene encodes CDR1 LNHDA and CDR2 SQIVND (reference sequence). CDR3 sequence (DNA): TGTGCCAGTAGAAACCCAGGGGATCGGTCCTACGAGCAGTACTTC. Amino acid sequence: CASRNPGDRSYEQYF.

This chain joins TRBV7-2 and TRBJ1-3, with D tentatively TRBD1 (6 bases). The CDR3 sequence is 15 residues long. The germline CDR1 and CDR2 sequences are SGHTA and FQGNSA. Trimming pared 5 bases from V and 2 bases from J, leaving 13 bases between. CDR3 region: CASSIQGGAGNTIYF. CDR3 nucleotides: TGTGCCAGCAGCATACAGGGTGGCGCTGGAAACACCATATATTTT.

The chain couples TRBV19 to TRBJ2-2, with D tentatively TRBD2 (5 bases). The germline CDR1 and CDR2 sequences are LNHDA and SQIVND (reference sequence). The CDR3 runs to 16 residues. The V gene lost 5 bases and the J gene lost 4 bases, with 17 bases spanning the gap. The CDR3 is CASSGFWGVGTGELFF. The CDR3, as DNA: TGTGCCAGTAGTGGATTTTGGGGAGTGGGCACCGGGGAGCTGTTTTTT.

The V and J genes are TRBV28 and TRBJ1-1; D is unresolved. This CDR3 has 13 amino acids. V was clipped by 6 bases and J by 4 bases, with 12 bases between them. CDR1 and CDR2 (germline): MDHEN, SYDVKM. The CDR3 coding sequence is TGTGCCAGCAGCTCTAGTTTGGGCACTGAAGCTTTCTTT. The encoded protein is CASSSSLGTEAFF.

The V and J genes are TRBV7-6 and TRBJ2-1, with TRBD2 matching 9 bases. The CDR3 is 14 residues long. Germline trimming cut 0 bases from V and 9 bases from J; bases unmatched to any gene: 3. Germline V CDR1 and CDR2: SGHVS, FNYEAQ. The CDR3 coding sequence is TGTGCCAGCAGCTTAGCGTTTAGCGGGAGTGAGCAGTTCTTC. Its protein product is CASSLAFSGSEQFF.

The genes are TRBV7-2 and TRBJ2-5; 12 bases match TRBD2. Germline values: CDR1 SGHTA, CDR2 FQGNSA. The CDR3 has 17 residues. J was trimmed by 5 bases and V by 4 bases; bases with no gene match: 11. The CDR3 sequence is CASSSALAGGPGETQYF. The DNA for the CDR3 is TGTGCCAGCAGCTCCGCGCTAGCGGGGGGGCCGGGGGAGACCCAGTACTTC.

This clone was recorded a few times. This chain uses TRBV5-1 with TRBJ1-6; D gene uncertain. This CDR3 comprises 16 residues. Trimming left V 4 bases short and J 8 bases short, with 19 bases between. Looked up from germline, CDR1 is SGHRS and CDR2 is YFSETQ. In DNA form, the CDR3 reads TGCGCCAGCAGCAGTCTTGGAGGTCAGGCTGATTCACCCCTCCACTTT. Its protein product is CASSSLGGQADSPLHF.

The table lists this clone with a count of one. This rearrangement joins TRBV27 to TRBJ1-5, with TRBD1 matching 9 bases. V was clipped by 6 bases and J by 4 bases; unmatched bases: 7. Germline V lookup: CDR1 MNHEY, CDR2 SMNVEV (reference sequence). The CDR3 sequence is 15 residues long. The CDR3 nucleotides are TGTGCCAGCAGCCCAGGGACAGGGAGGAATCAGCCCCAGCATTTT. The encoded protein is CASSPGTGRNQPQHF.

The rearrangement uses TRBV10-3 and TRBJ1-3; perhaps TRBD1 as D (6 bases). Trimming left V 8 bases short and J 4 bases short, with 9 bases between. CDR3 length equals 12 residues. Per germline, CDR1 ENHRY and CDR2 SYGVKD. Here the CDR3 reads CAIRDIGNTIYF. CDR3 bases: TGTGCCATCCGGGACATCGGAAACACCATATATTTT.

The chain has TRBV29-1 and TRBJ2-7, with a weak D call TRBD2 (5 bases). Trimming cost V 5 bases and J 1 base, with 15 bases left between them. This CDR3 is 14 amino acids long. Germline CDR1 SQVTM, CDR2 ANQGSEA. The CDR3 reads CSVRLSGTSYEQYF. The CDR3 DNA is TGCAGCGTTCGACTGAGCGGAACATCCTACGAGCAGTACTTC.

The genes are TRBV28 and TRBJ1-1; 8 nucleotides line up with TRBD1. The V and J ends lost 5 bases and 0 bases, in that order; junction bases with no gene match: 5. This CDR3 is built from 15 residues. CDR1 is MDHEN and CDR2 is SYDVKM in the germline V gene. The CDR3 nucleotides are TGTGCCAGCAGTCTCCGGGACAGGCTGAACACTGAAGCTTTCTTT. This codes for CASSLRDRLNTEAFF.

CDR3 protein: CASSLDRGREQYF. As DNA, the CDR3 is TGTGCCAGCAGCTTAGACAGAGGGCGGGAGCAGTACTTC. The chain recombines TRBV11-2 with TRBJ2-7, with D possibly TRBD2 on 5 matching bases. CDR1 and CDR2 (germline): SGHAT, FQNNGV. The CDR3 totals 13 residues. Trimming took off 0 bases at V and 7 bases at J, with 10 bases between the two ends.

The chain couples TRBV19 to TRBJ1-5; D is possibly TRBD1 (6 bases). Germline V gene lookup returns CDR1 LNHDA and CDR2 SQIVND (reference sequence). The CDR3 is 16 residues long. V shed 3 bases and J shed 3 bases, with 15 bases lying between them. The DNA for the CDR3 is TGTGCCAGTAGTATCGACTTTGCGGGGGCCAATCAGCCCCAGCATTTT. It encodes CASSIDFAGANQPQHF.

The genes are TRBV18 and TRBJ2-1, with 13 nucleotides matching TRBD2. The CDR3 sequence is 15 residues long. Germline V gene data show CDR1 as KGHSH and CDR2 as LQKENI. With V trimmed by 4 bases and J by 7 bases, 4 bases remained unmatched. CDR3 residues: CASSLTSGRGNEQFF. DNA for the CDR3: TGTGCCAGCTCACTTACTAGCGGGAGGGGTAATGAGCAGTTCTTC.

The gene calls are TRBV7-2 and TRBJ2-1, with D perhaps TRBD1 (6 bases). Germline assignment: CDR1 SGHTA and CDR2 FQGNSA. Trimming pared 5 bases from V and 0 bases from J, leaving 14 bases between. The CDR3 runs to 16 residues. CDR3 in amino acids: CASSTHDRRSYNEQFF. CDR3 coding DNA: TGTGCCAGCAGCACCCACGACAGGCGCTCCTACAATGAGCAGTTCTTC.

This rearrangement joins TRBV7-2 to TRBJ2-2, with D possibly TRBD1 on 6 matching bases. The CDR3 covers 12 residues. Germline V lookup: CDR1 SGHTA, CDR2 FQGNSA. The V end lost 4 bases, the J end lost 15 bases, and 15 bases lay between the germline ends. The DNA of the CDR3 is TGTGCCAGCAGCTGGGGGTCGGACAGAATGTTTTTT. Amino acid sequence: CASSWGSDRMFF.

V is TRBV29-1 and J is TRBJ2-3, with a tentative D call TRBD2 (6 bases). V was pared by 3 bases and J by 2 bases, with 21 bases between. This CDR3 is built from 17 residues. Germline CDR1 SQVTM, CDR2 ANQGSEA. CDR3 nucleotide sequence: TGCAGCGTTGAGCGCCCTTTGGGGGAGGCAAACACAGATACGCAGTATTTT. This translates into CSVERPLGEANTDTQYF.

This clone was seen only once. The V call is TRBV28, the J call TRBJ2-2, with 10 bases that match TRBD2. J gave up 4 bases and V 2 bases, and 4 bases lay outside the gene matches. In germline, CDR1 is MDHEN, CDR2 SYDVKM. The CDR3 runs 16 residues. The CDR3 sequence is CASSLSLAGATGELFF. In nucleotides, the CDR3 is TGTGCCAGCAGTTTAAGCCTAGCGGGGGCCACCGGGGAGCTGTTTTTT.

This chain joins TRBV5-1 and TRBJ1-2; a weak D match, TRBD1 (5 bases). Germline V lookup: CDR1 SGHRS, CDR2 YFSETQ. The CDR3 is made up of 14 amino acids. V was trimmed by 1 base and J by 8 bases, leaving 15 bases between them. The CDR3, as DNA: TGCGCCAGCAGCTTGTTTCAGGGATCTGGCGGCTACACCTTC. Translating gives CASSLFQGSGGYTF.